This record looks at one T cell receptor beta chain sequence and its context. The data are from a study of blood T cell repertoires in COVID-19. The CDR3 is made up of 14 amino acids. Trimming cost V 6 bases and J 8 bases, with 20 bases left between them. Germline assignment: CDR1 SGHRS and CDR2 YFSETQ. In the source study's methods: Reference gene primer amplification gave nucleated cell count estimates. Clones were sequenced by immunoSEQ multiplex PCR, and TCRdb holds only the in-frame ones, with some missing. The D gene and trimming were derived from the DNA, and the V and J assignments and clone size from that table. Of 150,000 or so clones in the sample, 80% were seen once.

The sequencing input was peripheral blood. The TCR originated in a man in his 60s with active or convalescent COVID-19. The J gene is TRBJ1-2, the V gene TRBV5-1, with D possibly TRBD1 on 6 matching bases. CDR3 sequence reads: CASTGGATYDGYTF. In nucleotides, the CDR3 is TGCGCCAGCACTGGGGGGGCAACTTACGACGGCTACACCTTC.